These 13 T cell receptor beta chains were all obtained from the same sample, sequenced in a study of blood T cells in healthy people across ages. The authors ran a second PCR of 7 to 11 cycles using a sample-barcoded 5' primer and a J-beta primer mix. One entry per CDR3 protein, called by TCRdb with MiXCR from the 5' RACE reads. The sample holds about 1.8 million distinct CDR3 sequences, around half seen once. Sequenced input: blood. Receptors originate from a middle-aged woman in good health.

The rearrangement joins TRBV3-1 to TRBJ2-3, with 8 bases matching TRBD2. V lost 2 bases to trimming and J lost 1 base; unmatched junction nucleotides: 5. Looked up from germline, CDR1 is LGHDT and CDR2 is YNNKEL (reference sequence). The CDR3 runs to 16 residues. DNA of the CDR3: TGTGCCAGCAGCCAACGGCCTAGCGGGCGCACAGATACGCAGTATTTT. Protein product: CASSQRPSGRTDTQYF.

V and J are TRBV5-1 and TRBJ2-1; TRBD2 aligns across 13 bases. This CDR3 has 17 amino acids. The germline gives CDR1 SGHRS, CDR2 YFSETQ. With V trimmed by 3 bases and J by 6 bases, 9 bases remained unmatched. DNA of the CDR3: TGCGCCAGCAGCTGGATGGGTCGGACTAGCGGGGGCAATGAGCAGTTCTTC. This gives the protein CASSWMGRTSGGNEQFF.

The chain combines TRBV9 with TRBJ2-1; perhaps TRBD2 as D (6 bases). This CDR3 contains 15 residues. V lost 3 bases to trimming and J lost 7 bases, with 17 bases between them. Germline V gene lookup returns CDR1 SGDLS and CDR2 YYNGEE. The chain's CDR3 is CASSALMGGSNEQFF. The CDR3 DNA follows: TGTGCCAGCAGCGCATTGATGGGGGGATCTAATGAGCAGTTCTTC.

This clonotype was observed a few times. The chain joins TRBV7-2 to TRBJ2-3; D gene ambiguous. The germline gives CDR1 SGHTA, CDR2 FQGNSA. This CDR3 has 12 residues. Trimming left V 5 bases short and J 6 bases short, with 9 bases between. CDR3 amino acids: CASSPYADTQYF. The CDR3 bases are TGTGCCAGCAGCCCTTATGCGGATACGCAGTATTTT.

This clonotype came up a few times. This rearrangement joins TRBV2 to TRBJ2-4; 9 bases align to TRBD1. The ends lost 5 bases at V and 2 bases at J; junction bases unmatched: 13. From germline, CDR1 is SNHLY and CDR2 FYNNEI. This CDR3 is 18 amino acids long. The CDR3 region has the DNA TGTGCCAGCAGTCGTTCCCGGGACAGGGTACAGTCCAAAAACATTCAGTACTTC. Its translation: CASSRSRDRVQSKNIQYF.

The sample holds a few counts of this clonotype. The gene calls are TRBV7-9 and TRBJ2-1; 7 nucleotides agree with TRBD2. With 4 bases clipped from V and 4 bases from J, the junction kept 7 bases outside the gene matches. This CDR3 contains 15 residues. The germline V gene encodes CDR1 SEHNR and CDR2 FQNEAQ (reference sequence). This CDR3 reads CASSSLRAGYNEQFF. CDR3 in DNA: TGTGCCAGCAGCTCACTACGAGCGGGGTACAATGAGCAGTTCTTC.

The chain uses TRBV20-1 and TRBJ1-5; D remains unclear. The CDR3 has 16 amino acids. The germline V gene has CDR1 DFQATT and CDR2 SNEGSKA (reference sequence). The V gene lost 1 base and the J gene lost 2 bases, with 15 bases spanning the gap. CDR3 coding DNA: TGCAGTGCTAGAGGATCCCTGGGGTGGGGCAATCAGCCCCAGCATTTT. Translating gives CSARGSLGWGNQPQHF.

The rearrangement joins TRBV4-2 to TRBJ2-7; D remains unclear. V lost 0 bases to trimming and J lost 7 bases, with 16 bases between them. CDR1 is LGHNA and CDR2 is YNFKEQ in the germline V gene. CDR3 length equals 15 residues. The CDR3 here is CASSQDPSARNEQYF. CDR3 sequence (DNA): TGTGCCAGCAGCCAAGACCCTTCGGCGAGGAATGAGCAGTACTTC.

The chain is built from TRBV7-2 and TRBJ1-2; 9 bases map to TRBD1. Germline CDR1 SGHTA, CDR2 FQGNSA. The length of the CDR3 is 15 residues. Unmatched junction bases numbered 10, after V lost 5 bases and J lost 6 bases. The CDR3 loop reads CASSVGTGSTNGYTF. The DNA for the CDR3 is TGTGCCAGCAGCGTTGGGACAGGGTCGACTAATGGCTACACCTTC.

This chain connects TRBV12-3 or TRBV12-4 to TRBJ2-1, with 16 bases that match TRBD2. J gave up 6 bases and V 2 bases, and 7 bases lay outside the gene matches. The CDR3 sequence is 18 residues long. The CDR3 DNA is TGTGCCAGCAGTTTATTCGGGGGACTAGCGGGGGGGCTCAATGAGCAGTTCTTC. Its protein product is CASSLFGGLAGGLNEQFF.

This sequence joins TRBV6-5 and TRBJ1-2; D is perhaps TRBD1 (5 bases). Trimming cost V 4 bases and J 6 bases, with 24 bases left between them. CDR1 and CDR2 from the germline V gene are MNHEY and SVGAGI. This CDR3 is built from 17 residues. The CDR3 reads CASSLGILLGGRDGYTF. The CDR3 DNA reads TGTGCCAGCAGTTTAGGGATACTTTTGGGGGGAAGAGATGGCTACACCTTC.

The rearrangement links TRBV11-2 to TRBJ2-5; the D is unclear. The CDR3 covers 16 residues. Germline CDR1 and CDR2: SGHAT and FQNNGV. Trimming cost V 4 bases and J 5 bases, with 20 bases left between them. CDR3 sequence: CASSSSTKSIEETQYF. CDR3 sequence (DNA): TGTGCCAGCAGCTCCTCGACGAAGAGTATAGAGGAGACCCAGTACTTC.

This clonotype was observed a few times. This rearrangement joins TRBV20-1 to TRBJ1-2; D may be TRBD1 (5 bases). Trimming cost V 2 bases and J 2 bases, with 12 bases left between them. Germline lookup yields CDR1 DFQATT and CDR2 SNEGSKA (reference sequence). This CDR3 spans 14 amino acids. DNA for the CDR3: TGCAGTGCTAGACTTCAGGCAGGGAACTATGGCTACACCTTC. Protein product: CSARLQAGNYGYTF.